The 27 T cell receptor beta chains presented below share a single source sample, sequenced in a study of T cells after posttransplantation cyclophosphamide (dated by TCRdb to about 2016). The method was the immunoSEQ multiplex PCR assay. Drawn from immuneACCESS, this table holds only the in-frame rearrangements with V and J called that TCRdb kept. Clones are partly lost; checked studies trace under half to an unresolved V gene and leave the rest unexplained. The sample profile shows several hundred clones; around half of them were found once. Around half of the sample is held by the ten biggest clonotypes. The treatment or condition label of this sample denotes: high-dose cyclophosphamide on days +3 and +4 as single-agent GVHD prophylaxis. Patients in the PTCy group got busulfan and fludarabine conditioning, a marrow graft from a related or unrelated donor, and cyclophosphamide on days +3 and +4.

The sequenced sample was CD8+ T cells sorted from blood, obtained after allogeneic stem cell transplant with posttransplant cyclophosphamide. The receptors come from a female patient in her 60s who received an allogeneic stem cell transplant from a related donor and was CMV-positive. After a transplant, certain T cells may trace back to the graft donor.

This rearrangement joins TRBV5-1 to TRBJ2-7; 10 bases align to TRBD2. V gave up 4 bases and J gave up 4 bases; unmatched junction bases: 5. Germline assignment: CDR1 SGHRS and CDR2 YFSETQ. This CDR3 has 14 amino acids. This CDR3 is CASSVSGGLYEQYF. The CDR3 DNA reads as TGCGCCAGCAGCGTTAGCGGGGGGCTTTACGAGCAGTACTTC.

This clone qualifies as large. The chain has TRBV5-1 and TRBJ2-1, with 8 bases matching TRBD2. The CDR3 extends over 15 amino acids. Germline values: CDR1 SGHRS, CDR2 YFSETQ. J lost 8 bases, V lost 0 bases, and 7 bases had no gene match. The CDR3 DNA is TGCGCCAGCAGCTTGGCGGGAGGGCCTATCGATGAGCAGTTCTTC. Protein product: CASSLAGGPIDEQFF.

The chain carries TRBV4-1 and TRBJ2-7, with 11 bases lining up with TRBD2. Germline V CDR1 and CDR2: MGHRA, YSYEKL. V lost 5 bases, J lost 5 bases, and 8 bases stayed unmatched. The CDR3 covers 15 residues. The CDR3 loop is CASSTTSGSPHEQYF. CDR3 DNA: TGCGCCAGCAGCACCACTAGCGGGAGTCCACACGAGCAGTACTTC.

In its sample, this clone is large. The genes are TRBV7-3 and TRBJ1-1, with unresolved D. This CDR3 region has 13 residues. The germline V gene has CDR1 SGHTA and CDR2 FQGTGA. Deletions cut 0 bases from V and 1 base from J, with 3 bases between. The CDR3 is CASSLTGNTEAFF. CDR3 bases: TGTGCCAGCAGCTTAACCGGGAACACTGAAGCTTTCTTT.

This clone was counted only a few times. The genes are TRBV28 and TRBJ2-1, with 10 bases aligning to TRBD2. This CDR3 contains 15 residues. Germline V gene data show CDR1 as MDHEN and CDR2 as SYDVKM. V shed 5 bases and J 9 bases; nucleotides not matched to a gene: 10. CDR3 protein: CASSLRTSGALEQFF. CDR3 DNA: TGTGCCAGCAGTCTCAGGACTAGCGGAGCTCTTGAGCAGTTCTTC.

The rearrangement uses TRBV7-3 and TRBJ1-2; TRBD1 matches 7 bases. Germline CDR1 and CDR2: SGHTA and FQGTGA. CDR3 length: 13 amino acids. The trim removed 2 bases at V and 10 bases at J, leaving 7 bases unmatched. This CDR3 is CASSLEGGQPYTF. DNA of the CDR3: TGTGCCAGCAGCTTAGAGGGGGGACAGCCCTACACCTTC.

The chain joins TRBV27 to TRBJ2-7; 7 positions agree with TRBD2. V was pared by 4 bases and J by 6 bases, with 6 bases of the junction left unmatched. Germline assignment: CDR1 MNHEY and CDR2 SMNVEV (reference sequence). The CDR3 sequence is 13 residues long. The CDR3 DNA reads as TGTGCCAGCAGTTCATCAGCGGGATCCGAGCAGTACTTC. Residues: CASSSSAGSEQYF.

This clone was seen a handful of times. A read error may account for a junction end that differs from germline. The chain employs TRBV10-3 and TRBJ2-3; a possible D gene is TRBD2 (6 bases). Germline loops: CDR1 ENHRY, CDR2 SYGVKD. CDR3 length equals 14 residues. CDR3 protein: CASSYLEGTDTQYF. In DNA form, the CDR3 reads TGTGCCAGCAGTTACTTGGAGGGAACAGATACGCAGTATTTT.

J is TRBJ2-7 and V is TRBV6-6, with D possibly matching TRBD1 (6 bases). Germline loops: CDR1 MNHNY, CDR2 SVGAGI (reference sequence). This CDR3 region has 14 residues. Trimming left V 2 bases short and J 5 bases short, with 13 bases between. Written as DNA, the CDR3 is TGTGCCAGCAGTTACACGGACAGACCCCACGAGCAGTACTTC. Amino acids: CASSYTDRPHEQYF.

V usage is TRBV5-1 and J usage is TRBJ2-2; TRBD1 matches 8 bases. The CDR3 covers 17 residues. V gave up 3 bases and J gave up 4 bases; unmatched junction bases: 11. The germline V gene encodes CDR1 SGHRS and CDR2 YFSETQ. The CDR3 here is CASSWPLDRVGTGELFF. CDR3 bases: TGCGCCAGCAGCTGGCCCCTGGACAGGGTCGGCACCGGGGAGCTGTTTTTT.

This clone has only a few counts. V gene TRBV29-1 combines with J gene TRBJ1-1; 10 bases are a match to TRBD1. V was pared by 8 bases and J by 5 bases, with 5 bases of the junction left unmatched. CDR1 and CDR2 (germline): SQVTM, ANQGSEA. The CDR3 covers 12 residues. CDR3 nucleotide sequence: TGCAGCTTGAGGGGACAGGGGACTGAAGCTTTCTTT. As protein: CSLRGQGTEAFF. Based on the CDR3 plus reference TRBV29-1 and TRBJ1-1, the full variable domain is SAVISQKPSRDICQRGTSLTIQCQVDSQVTMMFWYRQQPGQSLTLIATANQGSEATYESGFVIDKFPISRPNLTFSTLTVSNMSPEDSSIYLCSLRGQGTEAFFGQGTRLTVV.

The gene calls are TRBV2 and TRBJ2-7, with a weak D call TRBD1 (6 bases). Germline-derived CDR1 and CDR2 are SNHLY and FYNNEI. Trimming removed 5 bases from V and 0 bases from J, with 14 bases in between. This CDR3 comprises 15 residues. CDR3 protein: CASSKGWGPSYEQYF. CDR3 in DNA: TGTGCCAGCAGTAAAGGGTGGGGGCCCTCCTACGAGCAGTACTTC. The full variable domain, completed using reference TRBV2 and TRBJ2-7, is EPEVTQTPSHQVTQMGQEVILRCVPISNHLYFYWYRQILGQKVEFLVSFYNNEISEKSEIFDDQFSVERPDGSNFTLKIRSTKLEDSAMYFCASSKGWGPSYEQYFGPGTRLTVT.

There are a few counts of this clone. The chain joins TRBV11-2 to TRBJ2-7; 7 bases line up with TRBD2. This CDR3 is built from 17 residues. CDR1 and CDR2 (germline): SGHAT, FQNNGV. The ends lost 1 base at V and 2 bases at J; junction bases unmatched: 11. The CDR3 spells CASSLARGTTRAYEQYF. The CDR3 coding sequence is TGTGCCAGCAGCTTAGCCCGGGGGACTACCCGCGCCTACGAGCAGTACTTC.

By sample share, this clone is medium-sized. The DNA of the CDR3 is TGCGCCAGCAGCTTGGCCGGGGGGTCTAACGAGCAGTACTTC. As protein: CASSLAGGSNEQYF. J is TRBJ2-7 and V is TRBV5-1; 7 bases are shared with TRBD2. The J segment lost 5 bases and the V segment lost 0 bases, leaving 5 bases of the junction unmatched. The CDR3 is 14 residues long. Germline V lookup: CDR1 SGHRS, CDR2 YFSETQ.

CDR3 residues: CASSLAMPLWGGYNEQFF. The CDR3 DNA is TGCGCCAGCAGCTTGGCCATGCCCCTGTGGGGGGGTTACAATGAGCAGTTCTTC. This chain uses TRBV5-1 with TRBJ2-1, with 7 bases lining up with TRBD2. The germline V gene has CDR1 SGHRS and CDR2 YFSETQ. The CDR3 loop spans 18 amino acids. V shed 0 bases, J shed 4 bases, and the junction held 13 bases outside the gene matches.

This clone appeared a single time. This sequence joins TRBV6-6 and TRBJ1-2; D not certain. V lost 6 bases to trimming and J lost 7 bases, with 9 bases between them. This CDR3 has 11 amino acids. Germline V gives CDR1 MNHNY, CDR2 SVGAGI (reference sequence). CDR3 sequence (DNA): TGTGCCAGCAGCCCCCTATTTGGCTACACCTTC. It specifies CASSPLFGYTF.

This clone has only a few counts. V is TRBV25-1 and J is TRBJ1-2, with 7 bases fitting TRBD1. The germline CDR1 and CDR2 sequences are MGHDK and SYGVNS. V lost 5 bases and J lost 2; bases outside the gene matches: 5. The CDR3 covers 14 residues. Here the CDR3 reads CASSYQGGNYGYTF. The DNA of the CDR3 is TGTGCCAGCAGTTACCAGGGGGGCAACTATGGCTACACCTTC.

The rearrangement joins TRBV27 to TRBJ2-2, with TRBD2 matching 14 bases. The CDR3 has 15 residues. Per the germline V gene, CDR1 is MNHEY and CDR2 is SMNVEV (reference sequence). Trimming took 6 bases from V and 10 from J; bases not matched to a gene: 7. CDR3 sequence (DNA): TGTGCCAGCAGGGGGACTAGCGGGGGCCTTCTGGAGCTGTTTTTT. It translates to CASRGTSGGLLELFF.

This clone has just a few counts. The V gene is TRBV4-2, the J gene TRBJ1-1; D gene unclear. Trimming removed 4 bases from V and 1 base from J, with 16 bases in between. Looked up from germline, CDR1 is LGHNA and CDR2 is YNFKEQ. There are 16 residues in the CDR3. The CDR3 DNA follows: TGTGCCAGCAGCCTAACGGGTTACGCTTCGAACACTGAAGCTTTCTTT. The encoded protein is CASSLTGYASNTEAFF.

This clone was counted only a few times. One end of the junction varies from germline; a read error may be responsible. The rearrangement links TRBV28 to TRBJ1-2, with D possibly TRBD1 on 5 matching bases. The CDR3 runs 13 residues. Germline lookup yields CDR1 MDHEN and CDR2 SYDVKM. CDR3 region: CATGTGFGPGMAF. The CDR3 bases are TGTGCCACCGGAACAGGTTTCGGTCCTGGGATGGCCTTC.

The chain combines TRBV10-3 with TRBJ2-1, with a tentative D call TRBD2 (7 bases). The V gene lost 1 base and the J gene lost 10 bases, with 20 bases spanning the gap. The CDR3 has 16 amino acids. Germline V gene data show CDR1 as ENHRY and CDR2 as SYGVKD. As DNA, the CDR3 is TGTGCCATCAGTGAGTACCCTAGGGGGGGTACTTGGGAGCAGTTCTTC. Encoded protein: CAISEYPRGGTWEQFF.

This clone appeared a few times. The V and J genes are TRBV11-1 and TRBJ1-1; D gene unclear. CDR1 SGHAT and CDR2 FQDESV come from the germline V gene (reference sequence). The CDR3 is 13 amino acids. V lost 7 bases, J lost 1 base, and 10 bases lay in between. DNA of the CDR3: TGTGCCAGCACCCCATCGGGGAACACTGAAGCTTTCTTT. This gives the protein CASTPSGNTEAFF.

CDR3 DNA sequence: TGTGCCAGCAGTCCGTACCCCCGGGGGGGAAATCAGCCCCAGCATTTT. Translated, it gives CASSPYPRGGNQPQHF. The chain has TRBV28 and TRBJ1-5; D possibly corresponds to TRBD1 (5 bases). The V end was cut by 5 bases, the J end by 4 bases, with 18 bases between. The V gene's germline CDR1 is MDHEN and CDR2 SYDVKM. The CDR3 extends over 16 amino acids.

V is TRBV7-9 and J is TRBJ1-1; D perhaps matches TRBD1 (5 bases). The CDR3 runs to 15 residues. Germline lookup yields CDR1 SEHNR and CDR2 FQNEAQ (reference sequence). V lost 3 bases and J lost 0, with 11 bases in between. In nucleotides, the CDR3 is TGTGCCAGCAGCTTGGCCTCGGGGGTGAACACTGAAGCTTTCTTT. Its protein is CASSLASGVNTEAFF. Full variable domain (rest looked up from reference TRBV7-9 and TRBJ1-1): DTGVSQNPRHKITKRGQNVTFRCDPISEHNRLYWYRQTLGQGPEFLTYFQNEAQLEKSRLLSDRFSAERPKGSFSTLEIQRTEQGDSAMYLCASSLASGVNTEAFFGQGTRLTVV.

CDR3 coding DNA: TGTGCCAGCAGCTTGGGTGGAGGCGAGCAGTACTTC. Its translation is CASSLGGGEQYF. V is TRBV7-3 and J is TRBJ2-7; possible D gene TRBD2, 5 bases. The CDR3 extends over 12 amino acids. Trimming removed 3 bases at V and 6 bases at J, with 9 bases between. CDR1 is SGHTA and CDR2 is FQGTGA in the germline V gene.

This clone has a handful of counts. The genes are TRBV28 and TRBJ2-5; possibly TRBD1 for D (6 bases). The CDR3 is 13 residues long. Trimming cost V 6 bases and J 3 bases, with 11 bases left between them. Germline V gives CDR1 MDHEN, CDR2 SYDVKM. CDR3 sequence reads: CASSVGHEETQYF. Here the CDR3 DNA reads TGTGCCAGCAGCGTGGGACACGAAGAGACCCAGTACTTC.

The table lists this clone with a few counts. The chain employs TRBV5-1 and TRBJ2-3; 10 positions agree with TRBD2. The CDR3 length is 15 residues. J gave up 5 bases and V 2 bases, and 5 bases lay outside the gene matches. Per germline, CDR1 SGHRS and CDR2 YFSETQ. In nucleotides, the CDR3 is TGCGCCAGCAGCTTAGCGGGGGGGCCGCTAGATACGCAGTATTTT. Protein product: CASSLAGGPLDTQYF.